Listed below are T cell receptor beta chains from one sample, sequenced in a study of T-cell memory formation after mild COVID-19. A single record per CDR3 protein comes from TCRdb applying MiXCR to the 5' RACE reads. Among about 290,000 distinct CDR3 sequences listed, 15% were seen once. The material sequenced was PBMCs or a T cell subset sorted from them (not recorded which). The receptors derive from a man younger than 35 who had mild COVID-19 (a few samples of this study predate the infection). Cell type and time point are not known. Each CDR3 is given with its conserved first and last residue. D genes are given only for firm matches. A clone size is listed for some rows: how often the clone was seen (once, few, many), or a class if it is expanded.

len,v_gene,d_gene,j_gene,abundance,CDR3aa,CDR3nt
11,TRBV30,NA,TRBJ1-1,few,CAWGGNTEAFF,TGTGCCTGGGGGGGGAACACTGAAGCTTTCTTT
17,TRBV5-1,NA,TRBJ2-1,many,CASSSTAGSGSYNEQFF,TGCGCCAGCAGCTCCACGGCAGGCAGCGGCTCCTACAATGAGCAGTTCTTC
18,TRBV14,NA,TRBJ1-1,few,CASSQESTRGPSSTEAFF,TGTGCCAGCAGCCAAGAGTCGACCCGGGGCCCATCCTCAACTGAAGCTTTCTTT
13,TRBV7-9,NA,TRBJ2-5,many,CASSPQDAGTQYF,TGTGCCAGCAGCCCTCAGGACGCGGGGACCCAGTACTTC
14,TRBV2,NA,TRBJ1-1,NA,CASSMTVRDTEAFF,TGTGCCAGCAGCATGACCGTTAGGGACACTGAAGCTTTCTTT
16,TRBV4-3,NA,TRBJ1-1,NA,CASSQDSGLTNTEAFF,TGCGCCAGCAGCCAAGATTCAGGGCTTACGAACACTGAAGCTTTCTTT
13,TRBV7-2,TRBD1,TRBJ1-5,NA,CASGVTGDQPQHF,TGTGCCAGCGGTGTGACAGGGGATCAGCCCCAGCATTTT
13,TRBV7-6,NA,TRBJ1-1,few,CASSSFENTEAFF,TGTGCCAGCAGCTCTTTCGAGAACACTGAAGCTTTCTTT
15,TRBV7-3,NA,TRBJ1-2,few,CASSLYGGQRDGYTF,TGTGCCAGCAGCTTATATGGGGGGCAGAGGGATGGCTACACCTTC
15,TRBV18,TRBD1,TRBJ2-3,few,CASSLDRSEGVSQYF,TGTGCCAGCTCACTGGACAGGTCCGAGGGGGTTTCGCAGTATTTT
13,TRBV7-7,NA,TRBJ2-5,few,CASGTRLQETQYF,TGTGCCAGCGGAACTAGGCTCCAAGAGACCCAGTACTTC
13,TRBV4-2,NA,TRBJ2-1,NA,CASSQWGSLEQFF,TGTGCCAGCAGCCAATGGGGATCGTTAGAGCAGTTCTTC
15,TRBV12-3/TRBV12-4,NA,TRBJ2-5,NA,CASSFDGGREETQYF,TGTGCCAGCAGTTTCGACGGGGGGCGTGAAGAGACCCAGTACTTC
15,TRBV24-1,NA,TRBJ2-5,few,CATSDSRGAQETQYF,TGTGCCACCAGTGATTCCCGCGGGGCCCAAGAGACCCAGTACTTC
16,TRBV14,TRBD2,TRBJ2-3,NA,CASSQGYSGGADTQYF,TGTGCCAGCAGCCAAGGATATAGCGGGGGGGCAGATACGCAGTATTTT
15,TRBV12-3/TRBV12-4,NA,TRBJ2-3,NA,CASSLESRVTDTQYF,TGTGCCAGCAGTTTAGAATCCCGGGTCACAGATACGCAGTATTTT
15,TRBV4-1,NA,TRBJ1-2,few,CASSHPGTHNYGYTF,TGCGCCAGCAGCCATCCCGGGACCCATAACTATGGCTACACCTTC
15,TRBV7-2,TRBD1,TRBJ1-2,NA,CASSFRTGVEYGYTF,TGTGCCAGCAGCTTCCGGACAGGGGTGGAGTATGGCTACACCTTC
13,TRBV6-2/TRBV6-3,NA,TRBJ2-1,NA,CASSRRPYNEQFF,TGTGCCAGCAGCCGTAGACCGTACAATGAGCAGTTCTTC
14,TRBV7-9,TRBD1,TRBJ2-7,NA,CASSDRDSPYEQYF,TGTGCCAGCAGCGACCGGGACAGCCCCTACGAGCAGTACTTC
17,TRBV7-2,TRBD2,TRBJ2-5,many,CASSLSGRGFSQETQYF,TGTGCCAGCAGCTTGTCGGGGCGGGGGTTCTCCCAAGAGACCCAGTACTTC
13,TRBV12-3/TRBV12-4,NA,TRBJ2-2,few,CASSLLGPGELFF,TGTGCCAGCAGTTTATTGGGCCCCGGGGAGCTGTTTTTT
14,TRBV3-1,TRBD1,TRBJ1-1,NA,CASSHGTVNTEAFF,TGTGCCAGCAGCCACGGGACAGTCAACACTGAAGCTTTCTTT
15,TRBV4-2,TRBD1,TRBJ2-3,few,CASSQAGTGTDTQYF,TGTGCCAGCAGCCAAGCCGGGACAGGCACAGATACGCAGTATTTT
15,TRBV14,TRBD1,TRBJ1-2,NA,CASSPVDRTLYGYTF,TGTGCCAGCAGCCCCGTGGACAGGACCCTCTATGGCTACACCTTC
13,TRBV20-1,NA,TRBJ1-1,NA,CSAGPQIYTEAFF,TGCAGTGCGGGACCCCAAATCTACACTGAAGCTTTCTTT
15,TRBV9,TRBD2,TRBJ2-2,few,CASSGLALNTGELFF,TGTGCCAGCAGCGGACTAGCGTTGAACACCGGGGAGCTGTTTTTT
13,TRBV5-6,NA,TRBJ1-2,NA,CASSLEGRNGYTF,TGTGCCAGCAGCTTGGAGGGGAGGAATGGCTACACCTTC
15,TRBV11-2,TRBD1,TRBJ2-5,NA,CASSRRQTGQETQYF,TGTGCCAGCAGCAGGCGGCAGACAGGGCAGGAGACCCAGTACTTC
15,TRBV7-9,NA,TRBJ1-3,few,CASSFRGSSGNTIYF,TGTGCCAGCAGCTTCAGAGGTAGCTCTGGAAACACCATATATTTT
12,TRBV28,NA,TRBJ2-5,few,CASARPQETQYF,TGTGCCAGCGCGCGGCCTCAAGAGACCCAGTACTTC
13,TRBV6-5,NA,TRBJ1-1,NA,CASSHGGGYEAFF,TGTGCCAGCAGCCACGGAGGAGGTTACGAAGCTTTCTTT
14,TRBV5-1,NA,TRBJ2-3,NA,CASSLGSLTDTQYF,TGCGCCAGCAGCTTGGGCAGCCTCACAGATACGCAGTATTTT
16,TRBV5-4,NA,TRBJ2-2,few,CASSLGAAGNTGELFF,TGTGCCAGCAGCTTGGGTGCGGCGGGGAACACCGGGGAGCTGTTTTTT
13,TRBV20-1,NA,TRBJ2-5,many,CSALGPDQETQYF,TGCAGTGCTCTAGGACCAGATCAAGAGACCCAGTACTTC
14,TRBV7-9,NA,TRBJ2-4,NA,CASSFGAAKNIQYF,TGTGCCAGCAGCTTTGGTGCAGCCAAAAACATTCAGTACTTC
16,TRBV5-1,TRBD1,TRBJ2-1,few,CASGETGTGIVNEQFF,TGCGCCAGCGGGGAGACCGGGACAGGGATCGTCAATGAGCAGTTCTTC
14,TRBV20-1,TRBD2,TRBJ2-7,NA,CSASLAGAGYEQYF,TGCAGTGCTAGTTTAGCGGGGGCGGGCTACGAGCAGTACTTC
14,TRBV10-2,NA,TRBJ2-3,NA,CASSLGPTPDTQYF,TGCGCCAGCAGCCTGGGGCCCACCCCAGATACGCAGTATTTT
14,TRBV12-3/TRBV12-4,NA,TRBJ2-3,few,CASSYRGLTDTQYF,TGTGCCAGCAGTTACAGGGGACTGACAGATACGCAGTATTTT
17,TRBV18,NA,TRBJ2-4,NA,CASSMGTASLAKNIQYF,TGTGCCAGCTCTATGGGAACGGCCTCACTGGCCAAAAACATTCAGTACTTC
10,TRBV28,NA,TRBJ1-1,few,CASSSFEAFF,TGTGCCAGCAGTTCGTTTGAAGCTTTCTTT
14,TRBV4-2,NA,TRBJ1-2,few,CASSQAELNYGYTF,TGTGCCAGCAGCCAAGCGGAGTTAAACTATGGCTACACCTTC
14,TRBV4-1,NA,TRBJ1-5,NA,CASSQGYSNQPQHF,TGCGCCAGCAGCCAGGGCTATAGCAATCAGCCCCAGCATTTT
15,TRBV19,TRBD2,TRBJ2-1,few,CASMAWTSGGDEQFF,TGTGCCAGTATGGCTTGGACTAGCGGGGGGGATGAGCAGTTCTTC
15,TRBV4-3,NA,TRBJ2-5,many,CASSQESATQETQYF,TGCGCCAGCAGCCAAGAGAGCGCAACGCAAGAGACCCAGTACTTC
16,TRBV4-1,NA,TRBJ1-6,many,CASSQDRGAHNSPLHF,TGCGCCAGCAGCCAAGATCGGGGGGCTCATAATTCACCCCTCCACTTT
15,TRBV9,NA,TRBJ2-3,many,CASSVGGLRTDTQYF,TGTGCCAGCAGCGTAGGGGGACTCCGGACAGATACGCAGTATTTT
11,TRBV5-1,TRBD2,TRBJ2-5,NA,CASSSGEGRYF,TGCGCCAGCAGCTCCGGGGAGGGAAGATACTTC
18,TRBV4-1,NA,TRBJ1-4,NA,CASSPTRASNRNNEKLFF,TGCGCCAGCAGCCCGACCCGGGCCTCGAATAGAAATAATGAAAAACTGTTTTTT